This TCR beta chain was recorded in a study of blood T cell repertoires in COVID-19. The CDR3 consists of 14 residues. Germline assignment: CDR1 MNHEY and CDR2 SVGEGT. The V gene end was trimmed by 2 bases and the J gene end by 3 bases; junction bases not matched to a gene: 4. Produced via immunoSEQ multiplex PCR; TCRdb's table is partial and in-frame only. The profile shows about 180,000 clones, roughly nine tenths of them singletons. Sequenced material: peripheral blood. The chain is built from TRBV6-2 or TRBV6-3 and TRBJ2-7; 7 bases match TRBD2. The source is a man between 18 and 29 years old who had recovered from COVID-19. The CDR3 sequence is CASSYGGSGYEQYF. The CDR3 DNA reads as TGTGCCAGCAGTTACGGCGGGAGTGGCTACGAGCAGTACTTC.